This T cell receptor beta chain derives from a study of lymphopenia after photon versus proton radiotherapy. Findings and limits, study-wide: Only patients who died were analyzed for survival; proton advantage is unproven. After the lymphocyte nadir, photon-treated repertoires showed oligoclonal expansion, especially of CD8+ Temra cells.

Sequenced by immunoSEQ multiplex PCR; TCRdb stores in-frame clones only, minus some. Here the sample spans around 70,000 clones, approximately 90% being singletons. V lost 1 base, J lost 2 bases, and 3 bases stayed unmatched. CDR1 and CDR2 (germline): SGHAT, FQNNGV. There are 15 residues in the CDR3. With regard to this clone: What it binds is not known.

The rearrangement joins TRBV11-2 to TRBJ2-3; 7 nucleotides match TRBD2. The sequence derives from a woman in her 70s with pancreatic cancer. The sample was peripheral blood, taken from a patient treated with photon-based radiotherapy. The CDR3 reads CASSLASGPTDTQYF. The CDR3 DNA sequence: TGTGCCAGCAGCTTAGCTAGCGGACCCACAGATACGCAGTATTTT. The whole variable domain, remainder taken from reference TRBV11-2 and TRBJ2-3, is EAGVAQSPRYKIIEKRQSVAFWCNPISGHATLYWYQQILGQGPKLLIQFQNNGVVDDSQLPKDRFSAERLKGVDSTLKIQPAKLEDSAVYLCASSLASGPTDTQYFGPGTRLTVL.